This record concerns one T cell receptor beta chain sequence. Losses at the gene ends were 4 bases for V and 6 bases for J; bases not matched to a gene: 7. The germline V gene encodes CDR1 GTSNPN and CDR2 SVGIG (reference sequence). The CDR3 sequence is 13 residues long. The source of the sample is a study of blood T cell repertoires in COVID-19. TCRdb keeps only in-frame clones here, not all; method: immunoSEQ multiplex PCR. The sample has about 130,000 clones, roughly 88% seen once; the top ten hold more than 3.5%. The chain couples TRBV30 to TRBJ1-2; 8 nucleotides match TRBD1. The clonotype was recovered from a man aged 50-60 years who had recovered from COVID-19. Sequences were obtained from PBMCs or T cells enriched from blood (not recorded which). CDR3 region: CAWTRQGYHGYTF. The CDR3 DNA reads TGTGCCTGGACCAGACAGGGGTACCATGGCTACACCTTC. Supplemented by reference TRBV30 and TRBJ1-2, the full variable domain reads SQTIHQWPATLVQPVGSPLSLECTVEGTSNPNLYWYRQAAGRGLQLLFYSVGIGQISSEVPQNLSASRPQDRQFILSSKKLLLSDSGFYLCAWTRQGYHGYTFGSGTRLTVV.